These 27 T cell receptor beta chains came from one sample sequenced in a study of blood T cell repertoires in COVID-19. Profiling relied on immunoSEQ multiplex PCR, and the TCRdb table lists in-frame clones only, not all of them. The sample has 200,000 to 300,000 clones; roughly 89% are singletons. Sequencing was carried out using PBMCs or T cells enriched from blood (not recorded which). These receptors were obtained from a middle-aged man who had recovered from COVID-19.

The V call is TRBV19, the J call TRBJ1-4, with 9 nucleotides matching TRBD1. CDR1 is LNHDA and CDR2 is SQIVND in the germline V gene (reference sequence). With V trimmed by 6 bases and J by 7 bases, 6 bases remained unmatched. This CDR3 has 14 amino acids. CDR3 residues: CASRGQGIGEKLFF. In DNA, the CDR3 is TGTGCCAGTAGAGGACAGGGGATCGGTGAAAAACTGTTTTTT. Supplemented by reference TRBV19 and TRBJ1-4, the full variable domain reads DGGITQSPKYLFRKEGQNVTLSCEQNLNHDAMYWYRQDPGQGLRLIYYSQIVNDFQKGDIAEGYSVSREKKESFPLTVTSAQKNPTAFYLCASRGQGIGEKLFFGSGTQLSVL.

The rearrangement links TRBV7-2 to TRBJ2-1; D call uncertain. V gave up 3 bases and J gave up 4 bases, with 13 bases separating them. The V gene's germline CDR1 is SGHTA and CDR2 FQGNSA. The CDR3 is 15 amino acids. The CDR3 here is CASSFLGDNYNEQFF. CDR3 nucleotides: TGTGCCAGCAGCTTTTTGGGCGATAATTACAATGAGCAGTTCTTC.

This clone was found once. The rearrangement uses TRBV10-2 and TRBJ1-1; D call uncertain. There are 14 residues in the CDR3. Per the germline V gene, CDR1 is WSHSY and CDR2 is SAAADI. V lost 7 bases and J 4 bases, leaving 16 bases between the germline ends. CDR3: CASTLTLAGTEAFF. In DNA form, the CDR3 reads TGCGCCAGCACCCTTACCCTGGCGGGCACTGAAGCTTTCTTT.

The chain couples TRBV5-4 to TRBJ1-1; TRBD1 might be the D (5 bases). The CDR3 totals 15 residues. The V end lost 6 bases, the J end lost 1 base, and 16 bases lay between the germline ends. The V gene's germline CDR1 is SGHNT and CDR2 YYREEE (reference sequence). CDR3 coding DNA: TGTGCCAGCACCCCTGGGAGGCAGGGGAACACTGAAGCTTTCTTT. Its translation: CASTPGRQGNTEAFF.

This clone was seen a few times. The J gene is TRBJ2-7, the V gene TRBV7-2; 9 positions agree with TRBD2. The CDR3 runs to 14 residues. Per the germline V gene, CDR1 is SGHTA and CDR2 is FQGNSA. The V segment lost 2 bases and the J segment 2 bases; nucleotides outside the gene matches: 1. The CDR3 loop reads CASSLLAGPYEQYF. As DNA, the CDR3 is TGTGCCAGCAGCTTACTAGCGGGGCCCTACGAGCAGTACTTC.

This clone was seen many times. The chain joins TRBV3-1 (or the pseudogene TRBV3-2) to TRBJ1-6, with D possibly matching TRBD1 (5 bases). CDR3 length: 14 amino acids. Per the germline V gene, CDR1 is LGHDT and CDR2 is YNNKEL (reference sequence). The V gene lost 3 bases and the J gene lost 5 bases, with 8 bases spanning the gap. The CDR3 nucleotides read TGTGCCAGCAGCCACGGGGGGGATAATTCACCCCTCCACTTT. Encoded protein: CASSHGGDNSPLHF.

The DNA of the CDR3 is TGTGCCAGTAGTAATCCAACTAGCGGGGGGAACAATGAGCAGTTCTTC. Translated, it gives CASSNPTSGGNNEQFF. The V call is TRBV19, the J call TRBJ2-1, with 12 bases aligning to TRBD2. Losses at the gene ends were 4 bases for V and 5 bases for J; bases not matched to a gene: 6. The CDR3 runs to 16 residues. Germline V lookup: CDR1 LNHDA, CDR2 SQIVND (reference sequence).

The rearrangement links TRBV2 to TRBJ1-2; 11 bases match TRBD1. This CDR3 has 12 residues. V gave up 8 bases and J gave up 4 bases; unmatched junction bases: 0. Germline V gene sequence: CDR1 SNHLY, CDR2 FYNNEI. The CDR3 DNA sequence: TGTGCCAGCGGGACAGGGGGCTATGGCTACACCTTC. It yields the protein CASGTGGYGYTF.

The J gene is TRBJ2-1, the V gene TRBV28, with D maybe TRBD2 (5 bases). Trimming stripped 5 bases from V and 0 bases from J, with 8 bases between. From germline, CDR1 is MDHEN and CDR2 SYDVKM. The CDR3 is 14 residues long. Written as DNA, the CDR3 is TGTGCCAGCAGTGAGGGAAGCTCCTACAATGAGCAGTTCTTC. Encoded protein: CASSEGSSYNEQFF.

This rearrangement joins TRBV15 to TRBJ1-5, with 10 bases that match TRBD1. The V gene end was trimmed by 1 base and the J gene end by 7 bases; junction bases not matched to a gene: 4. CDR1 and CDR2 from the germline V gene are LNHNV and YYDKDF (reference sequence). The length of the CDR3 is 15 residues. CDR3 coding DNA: TGTGCCACCAGCAGAGGGACAGGGGGACGCCAGCCCCAGCATTTT. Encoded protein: CATSRGTGGRQPQHF.

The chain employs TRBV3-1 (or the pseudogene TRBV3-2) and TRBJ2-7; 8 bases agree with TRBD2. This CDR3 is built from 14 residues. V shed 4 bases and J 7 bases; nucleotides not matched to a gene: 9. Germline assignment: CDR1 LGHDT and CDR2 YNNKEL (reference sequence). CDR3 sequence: CASSRSGGSDEQYF. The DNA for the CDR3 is TGTGCCAGCAGCCGCTCGGGGGGGTCGGATGAGCAGTACTTC.

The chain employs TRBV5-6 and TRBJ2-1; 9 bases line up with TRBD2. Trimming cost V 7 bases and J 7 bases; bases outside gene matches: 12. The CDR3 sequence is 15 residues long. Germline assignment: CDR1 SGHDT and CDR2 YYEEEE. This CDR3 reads CASFSLAGGKNEQFF. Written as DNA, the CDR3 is TGTGCCAGCTTCTCTCTGGCGGGAGGGAAGAATGAGCAGTTCTTC.

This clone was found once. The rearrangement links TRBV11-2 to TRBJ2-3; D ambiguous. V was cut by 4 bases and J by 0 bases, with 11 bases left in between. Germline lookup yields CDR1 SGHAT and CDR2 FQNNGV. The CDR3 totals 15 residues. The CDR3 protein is CASSYPTSSTDTQYF. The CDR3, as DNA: TGTGCCAGCAGCTATCCAACTTCTAGCACAGATACGCAGTATTTT.

CDR3 in amino acids: CASSQDRANTGELFF. In nucleotides, the CDR3 is TGCGCCAGCAGCCAAGACAGGGCGAACACCGGGGAGCTGTTTTTT. This chain links TRBV4-3 with TRBJ2-2; tentative D call: TRBD1 (5 bases). Germline lookup yields CDR1 LGHNA and CDR2 YSLEER. The CDR3 runs 15 residues. The ends were cut back, 0 bases at V and 0 bases at J, with 5 bases in the middle.

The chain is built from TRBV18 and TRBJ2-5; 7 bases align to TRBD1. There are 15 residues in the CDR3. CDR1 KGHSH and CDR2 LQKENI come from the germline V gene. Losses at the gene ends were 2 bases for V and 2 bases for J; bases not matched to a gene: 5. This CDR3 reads CASSPGTVPQETQYF. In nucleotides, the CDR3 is TGTGCCAGCTCACCAGGGACAGTCCCTCAAGAGACCCAGTACTTC.

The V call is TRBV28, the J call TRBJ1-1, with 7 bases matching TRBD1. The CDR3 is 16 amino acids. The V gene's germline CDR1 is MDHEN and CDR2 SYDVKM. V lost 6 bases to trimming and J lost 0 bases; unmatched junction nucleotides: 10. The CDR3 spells CASSIGTENLNTEAFF. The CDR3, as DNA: TGTGCCAGCAGCATTGGGACAGAGAATCTGAACACTGAAGCTTTCTTT.

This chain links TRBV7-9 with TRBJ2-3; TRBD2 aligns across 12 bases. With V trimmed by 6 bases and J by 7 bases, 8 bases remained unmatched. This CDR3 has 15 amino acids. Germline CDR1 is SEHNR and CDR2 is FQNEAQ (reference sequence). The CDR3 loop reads CASSSPGLAGNTQYF. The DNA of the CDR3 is TGTGCCAGCAGTTCTCCGGGACTAGCGGGTAATACGCAGTATTTT.

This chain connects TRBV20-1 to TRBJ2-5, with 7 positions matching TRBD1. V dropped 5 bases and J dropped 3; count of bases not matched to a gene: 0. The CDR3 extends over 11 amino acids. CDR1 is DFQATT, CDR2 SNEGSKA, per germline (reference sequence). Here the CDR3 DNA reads TGCAGTGCTGGGACAGAAGAGACCCAGTACTTC. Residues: CSAGTEETQYF.

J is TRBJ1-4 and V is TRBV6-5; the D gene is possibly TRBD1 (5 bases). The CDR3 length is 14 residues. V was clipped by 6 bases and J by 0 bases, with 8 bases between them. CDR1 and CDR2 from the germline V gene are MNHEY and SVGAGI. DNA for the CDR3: TGTGCCAGCAGGAGGGACTCAACTAATGAAAAACTGTTTTTT. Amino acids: CASRRDSTNEKLFF.

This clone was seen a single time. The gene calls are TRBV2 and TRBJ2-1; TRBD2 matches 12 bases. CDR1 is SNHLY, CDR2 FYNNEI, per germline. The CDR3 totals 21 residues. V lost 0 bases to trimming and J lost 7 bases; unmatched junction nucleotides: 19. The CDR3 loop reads CASSEALPVDRGLAGHNEQFF. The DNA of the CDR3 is TGTGCCAGCAGTGAAGCGCTTCCGGTAGATCGAGGACTAGCGGGACATAATGAGCAGTTCTTC. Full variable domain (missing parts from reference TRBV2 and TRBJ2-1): EPEVTQTPSHQVTQMGQEVILRCVPISNHLYFYWYRQILGQKVEFLVSFYNNEISEKSEIFDDQFSVERPDGSNFTLKIRSTKLEDSAMYFCASSEALPVDRGLAGHNEQFFGPGTRLTVL.

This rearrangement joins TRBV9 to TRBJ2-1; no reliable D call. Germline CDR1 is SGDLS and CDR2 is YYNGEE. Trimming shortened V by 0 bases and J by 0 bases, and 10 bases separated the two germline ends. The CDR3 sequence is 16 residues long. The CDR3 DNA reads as TGTGCCAGCAGCGTAGCCCGTCCGAGCTCCTACAATGAGCAGTTCTTC. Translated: CASSVARPSSYNEQFF.

The CDR3 protein is CASSEAGGGIEKLFF. The CDR3 DNA follows: TGTGCCAGCAGTGAAGCGGGGGGTGGAATTGAAAAACTGTTTTTT. The genes are TRBV6-1 and TRBJ1-4; a weak D match, TRBD1 (5 bases). From germline, CDR1 is MNHNS and CDR2 SASEGT. The CDR3 contains 15 residues. Trimming shortened V by 0 bases and J by 7 bases, and 12 bases separated the two germline ends.

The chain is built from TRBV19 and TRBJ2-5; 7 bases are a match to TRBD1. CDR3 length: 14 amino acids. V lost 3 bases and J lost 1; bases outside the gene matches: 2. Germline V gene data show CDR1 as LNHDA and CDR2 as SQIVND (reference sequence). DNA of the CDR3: TGTGCCAGTAGTATCCGGGACAGCCAAGAGACCCAGTACTTC. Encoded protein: CASSIRDSQETQYF.

The CDR3 sequence is CASSLPSGRATYEQYF. CDR3 DNA sequence: TGTGCCAGCAGTTTACCTAGCGGGAGGGCCACTTACGAGCAGTACTTC. This rearrangement joins TRBV28 to TRBJ2-7, with 12 bases matching TRBD2. V lost 2 bases and J lost 4; bases outside the gene matches: 6. This CDR3 contains 16 residues. Germline-derived CDR1 and CDR2 are MDHEN and SYDVKM.

Here the CDR3 DNA reads TGTGCCAGCAGCCGACTCACGGGTGAAGCTTTCTTT. It is translated as CASSRLTGEAFF. The chain has TRBV7-8 and TRBJ1-1; no reliable D call. Deletions cut 5 bases from V and 7 bases from J, with 11 bases between. Per germline, CDR1 SGHVS and CDR2 FQNEAQ. This CDR3 region has 12 residues.

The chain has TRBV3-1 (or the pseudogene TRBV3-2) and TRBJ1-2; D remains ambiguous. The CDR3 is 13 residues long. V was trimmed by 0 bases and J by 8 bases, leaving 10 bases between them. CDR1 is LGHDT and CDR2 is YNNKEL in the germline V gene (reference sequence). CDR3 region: CASSQDWERGYTF. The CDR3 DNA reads TGTGCCAGCAGCCAAGATTGGGAGAGAGGCTACACCTTC.

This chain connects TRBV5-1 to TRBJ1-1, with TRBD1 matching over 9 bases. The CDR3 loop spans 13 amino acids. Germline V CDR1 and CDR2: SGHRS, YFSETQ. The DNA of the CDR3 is TGCGTTTCGGGACAGGGTAAGAACACTGAAGCTTTCTTT. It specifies CVSGQGKNTEAFF.